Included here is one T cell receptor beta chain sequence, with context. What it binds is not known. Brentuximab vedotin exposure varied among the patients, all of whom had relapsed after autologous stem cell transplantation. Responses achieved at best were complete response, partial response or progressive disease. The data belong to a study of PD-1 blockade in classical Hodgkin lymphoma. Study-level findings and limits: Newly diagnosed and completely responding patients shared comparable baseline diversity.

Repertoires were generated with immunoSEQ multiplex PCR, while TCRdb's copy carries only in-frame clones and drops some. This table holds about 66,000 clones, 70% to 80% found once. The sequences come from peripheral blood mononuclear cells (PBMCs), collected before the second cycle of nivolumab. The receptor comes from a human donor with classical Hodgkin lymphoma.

The CDR3 sequence: CASSPRTGRNEKLFF. CDR3 sequence (DNA): TGTGCCAGCAGCCCTAGGACAGGGAGGAATGAAAAACTGTTTTTT. J is TRBJ1-4 and V is TRBV14; TRBD1 agrees at 8 bases. Trimming cost V 4 bases and J 5 bases; bases outside gene matches: 6. Germline V gives CDR1 SGHDN, CDR2 FVKESK. The CDR3 totals 15 residues.